Sequencing of this T cell receptor beta chain was carried out in a study of blood T cell repertoires in COVID-19. Study-level information: Specimens from acute and convalescent COVID-19 originated in the United States, Italy and Spain. The analysed material was cDNA or gDNA that came from T cells, B-cell-depleted T cells, or PBMCs.

Trimming cost V 6 bases and J 4 bases, with 15 bases left between them. Germline values: CDR1 SEHNR, CDR2 FQNEAQ (reference sequence). This CDR3 spans 14 amino acids. Authors' data handling: The assay estimated nucleated cells by amplifying reference gene primers. Clones were read by immunoSEQ multiplex PCR, and TCRdb kept only the in-frame ones, dropping some. V, J and clone size are taken as reported in that table, and D and trimming were inferred from the DNA itself. Here the sample spans around 30,000 clones, roughly nine tenths being singletons. This clone was detected only a few times. The chain joins TRBV7-9 to TRBJ1-1; D unresolved. This TCR was recovered from a woman between 35 and 50 years old with active or convalescent COVID-19. Material for sequencing was peripheral blood. CDR3 in amino acids: CASRASGEGTEAFF. CDR3 nucleotides: TGTGCCAGCAGGGCAAGCGGGGAGGGCACTGAAGCTTTCTTT.